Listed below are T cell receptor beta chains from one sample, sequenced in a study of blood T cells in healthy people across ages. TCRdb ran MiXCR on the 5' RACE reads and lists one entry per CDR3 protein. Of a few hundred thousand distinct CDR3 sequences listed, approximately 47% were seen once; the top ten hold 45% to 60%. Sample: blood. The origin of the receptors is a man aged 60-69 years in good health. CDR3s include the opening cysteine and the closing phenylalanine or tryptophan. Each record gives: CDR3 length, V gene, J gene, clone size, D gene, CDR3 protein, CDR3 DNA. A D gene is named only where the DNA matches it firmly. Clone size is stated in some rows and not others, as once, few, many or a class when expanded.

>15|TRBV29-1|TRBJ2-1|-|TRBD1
CSAHRQGSSYNEQFF
TGCAGCGCCCACCGACAGGGGAGCTCCTACAATGAGCAGTTCTTC
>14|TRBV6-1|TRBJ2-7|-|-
CASSPNDGPYEQYF
TGTGCCAGCAGTCCCAATGACGGGCCCTACGAGCAGTACTTC
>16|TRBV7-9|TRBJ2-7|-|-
CASSLSRGPNSYEQYF
TGTGCCAGCAGCTTATCCAGGGGCCCGAACTCCTACGAGCAGTACTTC
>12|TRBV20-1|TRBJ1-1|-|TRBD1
CSASDRGLSAFF
TGCAGTGCTAGCGACAGGGGATTATCTGCTTTCTTT
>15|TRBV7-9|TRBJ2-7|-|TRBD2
CASTLGTRSSYEQYF
TGTGCCAGCACCTTGGGGACTAGGAGCTCCTACGAGCAGTACTTC
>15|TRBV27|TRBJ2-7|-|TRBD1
CASSTSGTGGVEQYF
TGTGCCAGCAGTACGTCCGGGACAGGGGGCGTCGAGCAGTACTTC
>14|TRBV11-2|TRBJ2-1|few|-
CASSFGTGYNEQFF
TGTGCCAGCAGCTTCGGTACTGGATACAATGAGCAGTTCTTC
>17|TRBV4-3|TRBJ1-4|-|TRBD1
CASSQTTGGIPNEKLFF
TGCGCCAGCAGCCAAACAACAGGGGGCATCCCTAATGAAAAACTGTTTTTT
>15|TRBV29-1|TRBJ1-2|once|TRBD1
CSVEGGQGERYGYTF
TGCAGCGTTGAAGGGGGGCAGGGGGAGCGGTATGGCTACACCTTC
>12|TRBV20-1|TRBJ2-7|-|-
CSARSGLEPEYF
TGCAGTGCTAGATCAGGTCTAGAACCTGAGTACTTC
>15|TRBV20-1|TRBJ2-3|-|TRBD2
CSAGPLAGARDTQYF
TGCAGTGCTGGCCCCTTAGCGGGAGCGAGAGATACGCAGTATTTT
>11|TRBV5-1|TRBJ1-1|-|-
CASSSTGRAFF
TGCGCCAGCAGCTCAACAGGGAGGGCTTTCTTT
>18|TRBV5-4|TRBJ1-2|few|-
CASSLFPPRVTEPYGYTF
TGTGCCAGCAGCTTGTTCCCCCCTAGGGTGACTGAGCCCTATGGCTACACCTTC
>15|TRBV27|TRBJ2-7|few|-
CASSLSFQGMYEQYF
TGTGCCAGCAGTTTATCGTTTCAGGGGATGTACGAGCAGTACTTC
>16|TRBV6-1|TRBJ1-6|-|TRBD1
CASSTRTGGGNSPLHF
TGTGCCAGCAGTACCCGGACAGGGGGAGGCAATTCACCCCTCCACTTT
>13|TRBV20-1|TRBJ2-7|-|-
CSAGNRGLYEQYF
TGCAGTGCTGGCAACAGGGGACTCTACGAGCAGTACTTC
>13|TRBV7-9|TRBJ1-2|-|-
CASSYAPGDGYTF
TGTGCCAGCAGCTATGCACCTGGGGATGGCTACACCTTC
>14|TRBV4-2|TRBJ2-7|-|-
CASSQDIGGGEQYF
TGTGCCAGCAGCCAAGATATTGGGGGAGGCGAGCAGTACTTC
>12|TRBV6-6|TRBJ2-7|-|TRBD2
CASSSGKYEQYF
TGTGCCAGCAGTAGCGGGAAGTACGAGCAGTACTTC
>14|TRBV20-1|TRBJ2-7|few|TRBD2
CSAKIAGDYYEQYF
TGCAGTGCTAAGATAGCGGGGGACTACTACGAGCAGTACTTC
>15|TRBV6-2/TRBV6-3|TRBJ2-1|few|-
CASMGGRSSYNEQFF
TGTGCCAGCATGGGTGGGAGGAGCTCCTACAATGAGCAGTTCTTC
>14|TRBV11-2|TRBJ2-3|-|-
CASSGTDTTDTQYF
TGTGCCAGCAGCGGGACGGACACCACAGATACGCAGTATTTT
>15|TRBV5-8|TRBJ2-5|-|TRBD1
CASSAGQGMGETQYF
TGTGCCAGCAGCGCCGGACAGGGGATGGGAGAGACCCAGTACTTC
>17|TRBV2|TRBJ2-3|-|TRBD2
CASRRTSGSPSTDTQYF
TGTGCCAGCAGACGTACTAGCGGGAGCCCTAGCACAGATACGCAGTATTTT
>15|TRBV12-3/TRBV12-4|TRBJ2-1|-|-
CASSRRLSSYNEQFF
TGTGCCAGCAGTCGGCGCCTCAGCTCCTACAATGAGCAGTTCTTC
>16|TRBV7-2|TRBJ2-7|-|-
CASSLGTGPQYNEQYF
TGTGCCAGCAGCTTAGGGACCGGGCCACAATACAATGAGCAGTACTTC
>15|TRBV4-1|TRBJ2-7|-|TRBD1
CASSQPAGGIYEQYF
TGCGCCAGCAGCCAACCCGCAGGGGGAATCTACGAGCAGTACTTC